Presented here are 3 T cell receptor beta chains from one specimen sequenced in a study of blood T cell repertoires in COVID-19. Assay: immunoSEQ multiplex PCR; the TCRdb copy retains only in-frame clones and omits some. The table has roughly 350,000 clones, over 75% seen once. The specimen sequenced was peripheral blood. These receptors were collected from a woman aged 25 to 45 with COVID-19, enrolled during active disease.

This clone was seen just once. The chain joins TRBV11-2 to TRBJ2-5, with D maybe TRBD2 (6 bases). The V end lost 1 base, the J end lost 2 bases, and 14 bases lay between the germline ends. The CDR3 length is 16 residues. CDR1 and CDR2 (germline): SGHAT, FQNNGV. The CDR3 reads CASSLASVPTQETQYF. The CDR3 bases are TGTGCCAGCAGCTTAGCTAGCGTGCCAACGCAAGAGACCCAGTACTTC.

The rearrangement joins TRBV6-5 to TRBJ2-7, with D perhaps TRBD2 (5 bases). V lost 6 bases to trimming and J lost 2 bases, with 11 bases between them. Germline assignment: CDR1 MNHEY and CDR2 SVGAGI. The CDR3 loop spans 13 amino acids. CDR3 nucleotides: TGTGCCAGCAGCAACGCCGGGACCTACGAGCAGTACTTC. This codes for CASSNAGTYEQYF.

V gene TRBV27 combines with J gene TRBJ2-1; no reliable D call. Trimming took 7 bases from V and 0 from J, leaving 13 bases between them. This CDR3 region has 15 residues. Per the germline V gene, CDR1 is MNHEY and CDR2 is SMNVEV (reference sequence). The CDR3 loop is CASIPTASSYNEQFF. Here the CDR3 DNA reads TGTGCCAGCATCCCGACCGCTAGCTCCTACAATGAGCAGTTCTTC.